The present TCR beta chain was sequenced within a study of breast tumors, draining lymph nodes, adjacent tissues. Whole-study findings and limits: Tumor and nontumor repertoires were significantly more similar in luminal-like than in basal-like breast cancer. Data fit most tumor T cells coming from lymph node, expanding in tumor.

CDR3 size: 14 residues. Trimming stripped 2 bases from V and 3 bases from J, with 13 bases between. The germline V gene encodes CDR1 GTSNPN and CDR2 SVGIG (reference sequence). Samples came from axillary lymph nodes draining the breast cancer. TCRdb re-derived calls from the multiplex PCR reads in MiXCR, one entry per CDR3 protein. The table includes approximately 130,000 distinct CDR3 sequences, approximately 20% detected once. On this clonotype itself: What it binds is not known.

V usage is TRBV30 and J usage is TRBJ2-5; TRBD1 is a possible D gene (7 bases). The receptor was derived from a female donor with breast cancer. Some clones in this sample may be carry-over from other donors' samples. Sequencing was performed on axillary lymph node tissue. CDR3 protein: CAWSLSGGKETQYF. CDR3 DNA sequence: TGTGCCTGGAGTCTTTCAGGGGGGAAAGAGACCCAGTACTTC.